This T cell receptor (beta chain) was sequenced for a study of T cell responses to AZD1222 COVID-19 vaccine. Sequencing used immunoSEQ multiplex PCR; TCRdb keeps in-frame clones, though not all of them. Of 100,000 or so clones listed, about 89% are singletons. The CDR3 runs 13 residues. Germline CDR1 and CDR2: SNHLY and FYNNEI. The V gene lost 11 bases and the J gene lost 0 bases, with 8 bases spanning the gap. The receptor was derived from an adult in good health. The material was peripheral blood, obtained on day 0 of AZD1222 vaccination. The rearrangement links TRBV2 to TRBJ2-6; no reliable D call. The CDR3 sequence: CARTGSGANVLTF. Written as DNA, the CDR3 is TGTGCCCGAACGGGCTCTGGGGCCAACGTCCTGACTTTC.